A selection of T cell receptor beta chains follows, all from one sample in a study of Ad26.COV2.S vaccination and SARS-CoV-2 variants. Generated by immunoSEQ multiplex PCR, the TCRdb table keeps only in-frame clones and is missing some. The sample consists of approximately 350,000 clones, 83% of them appearing once. Sequenced here: peripheral blood, sampled in a trial of Ad26.COV2.S vaccine versus placebo. The receptor set was obtained from a person aged 18-65 years who received the Ad26.COV2.S COVID-19 vaccine or a placebo. Both conserved end residues are part of each CDR3.

V gene,J gene,CDR3 protein
TRBV30,TRBJ1-1,CAWDSTGDTEAFF
TRBV27,TRBJ1-5,CASSLSRGYAFQPQHF
TRBV27,TRBJ2-2,CASSPPGTGELFF
TRBV5-5,TRBJ2-2,CASSTRLAGVSTGELFF
TRBV7-9,TRBJ1-5,CASSLEGANQPQHF
TRBV19,TRBJ1-1,CASGGFHGAFF
TRBV5-1,TRBJ2-6,CASSLRAGGGGANVLTF
TRBV9,TRBJ2-5,CASPWSQETQYF
TRBV30,TRBJ1-5,CAWSLGGAGQPQHF
TRBV6-6,TRBJ2-1,CASIKGRGEQFF
TRBV4-2,TRBJ1-2,CASSQGTGESYGYTF
TRBV25-1,TRBJ1-2,CASKSSIAERGYTF
TRBV18,TRBJ2-7,CASGGNEQYF
TRBV7-3,TRBJ1-1,CASSLTGDTEAFF
TRBV11-3,TRBJ2-6,CASSPSLGGLRAWANVLTF
TRBV11-2,TRBJ2-3,CASSLVSGGRKGTQYF
TRBV7-6,TRBJ1-4,CASSLWSNEKLFF
TRBV27,TRBJ1-1,CASSLRSQTRYAEAFF
TRBV13,TRBJ2-5,CASSRSGGETQYF
TRBV3-1/TRBV3-2,TRBJ1-6,CASSQGWGDSPLHF
TRBV2,TRBJ1-6,CASSRGESYNSPLHF
TRBV3-1/TRBV3-2,TRBJ2-7,CASSQDRVSGYKQYF
TRBV19,TRBJ1-1,CASSTRQDPNTEAFF
TRBV18,TRBJ2-2,CASSPPLGRNTGELFF
TRBV27,TRBJ2-2,CASTRTGTGNTGELFF
TRBV5-1,TRBJ2-7,CASSLRQANEQYF
TRBV10-2,TRBJ2-7,CASSEPPYRATYEQYF
TRBV10-3,TRBJ1-6,CAITGAEGTPLHF
TRBV7-9,TRBJ2-2,CASSRQGTGELFF
TRBV4-2,TRBJ1-5,CASSPELKGRGLYSNQPQHF
TRBV10-3,TRBJ2-7,CAIKAAGKTYEQYF
TRBV25-1,TRBJ1-2,CASSDGRWDRDLYGYTF
TRBV7-9,TRBJ1-5,CASSLVGTRRGAQHF
TRBV5-4,TRBJ1-1,CASSLRKDTEAFF
TRBV13,TRBJ2-7,CASSGGLGQYF
TRBV21-1,TRBJ1-2,CACPRAYGYTF
TRBV11-2,TRBJ1-1,CASSGAAMNTEAFF
TRBV6-5,TRBJ1-5,CASRGYQVSNQPQHF
TRBV5-6,TRBJ1-1,CASSFRRSVNTEAFF
TRBV18,TRBJ2-3,CASSPPILAGTTDTQYF
TRBV12-3/TRBV12-4,TRBJ1-2,CASSYLYGYTF